This T cell receptor (beta chain) was profiled in a study of beta chain features in type 1 diabetes. V lost 5 bases and J lost 2; bases outside the gene matches: 6. The CDR3 has 17 residues. Germline CDR1 reads SGHTA; CDR2 reads FQGNSA. Study-level findings and limits: There were fewer insertions and more deletions at the VDJ junctions of type 1 diabetes patients. TCRB repertoires of naive, central memory and Treg cells appeared more similar among patients than among healthy donors.

In this sample, this clone turned up a few times. Its target is unknown. Isolated RNA was reverse transcribed in full, so expressed TCRB transcripts were sequenced. Generated by immunoSEQ multiplex PCR, the TCRdb table keeps only in-frame clones and is missing some. The top ten clones hold 0.55% to 0.65% of a sample with about 140,000 clones, about 9.1% of them seen once. The sample taken for sequencing was central memory CD4+ T cells from blood. V usage is TRBV7-2 and J usage is TRBJ2-5; 15 bases align to TRBD2. This receptor was identified in a woman aged 40 to 50 in good health. The CDR3 spells CASSAGTSGGNQETQYF. The CDR3 nucleotides are TGTGCCAGCAGCGCCGGGACTAGCGGGGGGAATCAAGAGACCCAGTACTTC.